The sequence of this TCR beta chain was determined in a study of T cell repertoires in cytomegalovirus infection. Details on this clonotype: Its antigen is currently unknown.

Via MiXCR, TCRdb re-called the reads, giving one row per CDR3 protein. The data contain a few hundred thousand distinct CDR3 sequences, 20% to 25% of them singletons. V was trimmed by 7 bases and J by 3 bases, leaving 18 bases between them. Per the germline V gene, CDR1 is SQVTM and CDR2 is ANQGSEA. This CDR3 has 14 residues. The sequenced sample was cultured PBMCs, obtained from culture after CMV antigen stimulation. The clonotype comes from a human donor in good health (CMV status not recorded). Some clones in this sample may be carry-over from other donors' samples. The J gene is TRBJ1-1, the V gene TRBV29-1; tentatively, D is TRBD1 (5 bases). The CDR3 region has the DNA TGCAGCGGCCGACCCGCGGGGGGGTACACTGAAGCTTTCTTT. This encodes CSGRPAGGYTEAFF.